This T cell receptor (beta chain) was observed in a study of Ad26.COV2.S vaccination and SARS-CoV-2 variants. Study-wide findings and caveats: Non-spike TCR breadth showed similarity between vaccine and placebo recipients. Following vaccination, spike-specific CD8+ and CD4+ T cell responses reportedly exhibited substantial breadth. While placebo recipients had lower spike-specific TCR breadth, vaccine recipients had more.

The CDR3 is 14 residues long. Trimming cost V 7 bases and J 2 bases; bases outside gene matches: 3. The germline V gene has CDR1 GTSNPN and CDR2 SVGIG (reference sequence). Treatment defined: approximately 18 received Ad26.COV2.S at low or high dose, single or two shots; 5 received placebo; per-sample allocation not given. Samples analyzed were those drawn on day 63 after the first vaccine or placebo injection. Comment on this clone: Its matching antigen is unknown.

Profiling relied on immunoSEQ multiplex PCR, and the TCRdb table lists in-frame clones only, not all of them. The table lists 380,000 or so clones, 83% of them singletons, with roughly 7.4% in the top ten. The sequence derives from a person between 18 and 59 years old who received the Ad26.COV2.S COVID-19 vaccine or a placebo. The sample here was peripheral blood, taken in a trial of Ad26.COV2.S vaccine versus placebo. The rearrangement uses TRBV30 and TRBJ2-6, with 9 bases that match TRBD1. The CDR3 nucleotides read TGTGCCTTCGGGACAGGGACTGGGGCCAACGTCCTGACTTTC. It encodes CAFGTGTGANVLTF.